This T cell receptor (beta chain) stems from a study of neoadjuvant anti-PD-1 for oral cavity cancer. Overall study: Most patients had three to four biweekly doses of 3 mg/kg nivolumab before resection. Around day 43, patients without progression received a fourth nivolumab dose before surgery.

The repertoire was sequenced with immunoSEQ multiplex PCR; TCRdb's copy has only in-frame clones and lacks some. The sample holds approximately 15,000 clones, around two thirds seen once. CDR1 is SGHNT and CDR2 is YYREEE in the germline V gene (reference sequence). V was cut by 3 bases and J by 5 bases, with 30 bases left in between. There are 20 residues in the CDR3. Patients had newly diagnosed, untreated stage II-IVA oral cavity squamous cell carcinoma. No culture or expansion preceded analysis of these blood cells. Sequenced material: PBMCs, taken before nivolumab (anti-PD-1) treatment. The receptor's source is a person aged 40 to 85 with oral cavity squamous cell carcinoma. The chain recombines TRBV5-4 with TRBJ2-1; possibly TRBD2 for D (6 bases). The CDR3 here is CASSSSSVSGRIGRDNEQFF. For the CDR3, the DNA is TGTGCCAGCAGCTCATCTTCGGTGAGCGGGCGCATTGGTAGGGACAATGAGCAGTTCTTC.